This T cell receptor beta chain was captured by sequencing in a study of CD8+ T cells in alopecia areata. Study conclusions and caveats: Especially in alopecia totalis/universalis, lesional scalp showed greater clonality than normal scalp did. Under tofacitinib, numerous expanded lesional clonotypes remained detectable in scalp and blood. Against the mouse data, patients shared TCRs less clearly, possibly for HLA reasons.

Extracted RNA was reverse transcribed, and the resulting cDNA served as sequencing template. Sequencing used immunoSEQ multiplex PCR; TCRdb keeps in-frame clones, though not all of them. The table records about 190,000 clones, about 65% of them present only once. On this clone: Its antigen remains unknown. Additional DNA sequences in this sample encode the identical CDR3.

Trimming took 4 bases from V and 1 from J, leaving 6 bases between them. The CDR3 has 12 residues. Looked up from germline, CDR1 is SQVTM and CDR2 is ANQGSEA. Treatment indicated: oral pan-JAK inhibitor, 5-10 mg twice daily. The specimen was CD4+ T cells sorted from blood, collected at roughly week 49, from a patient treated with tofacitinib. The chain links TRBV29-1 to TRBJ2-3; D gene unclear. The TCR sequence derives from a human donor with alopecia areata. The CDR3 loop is CSVVRGTDTQYF. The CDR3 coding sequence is TGCAGCGTTGTTAGGGGCACAGATACGCAGTATTTT.